A single sample gave rise to the 20 T cell receptor beta chains below, sequenced in a study of blood T cell repertoires in COVID-19. The repertoire was sequenced with immunoSEQ multiplex PCR; TCRdb's copy has only in-frame clones and lacks some. The sample holds approximately 110,000 clones, 88% seen once. Source material: peripheral blood. The source of these receptors is a woman aged 50 to 60 with active or convalescent COVID-19.

The chain joins TRBV15 to TRBJ1-1; D is unclear. The CDR3 sequence is 13 residues long. Germline CDR1 is LNHNV and CDR2 is YYDKDF (reference sequence). Trimming pared 3 bases from V and 1 base from J, leaving 6 bases between. The CDR3 coding sequence is TGTGCCACCAGCAGCCCAGGGAACACTGAAGCTTTCTTT. The encoded protein is CATSSPGNTEAFF.

As DNA, the CDR3 is TGTGCCAGCAGCCCCCCTAACAGTCCCTATGGCTACACCTTC. As protein: CASSPPNSPYGYTF. V and J are TRBV2 and TRBJ1-2; D call uncertain. The CDR3 length is 14 residues. Trimming stripped 6 bases from V and 4 bases from J, with 15 bases between. Germline CDR1 reads SNHLY; CDR2 reads FYNNEI. The full variable domain, in which reference TRBV2 and TRBJ1-2 provide the parts outside the CDR3, is EPEVTQTPSHQVTQMGQEVILRCVPISNHLYFYWYRQILGQKVEFLVSFYNNEISEKSEIFDDQFSVERPDGSNFTLKIRSTKLEDSAMYFCASSPPNSPYGYTFGSGTRLTVV.

The chain combines TRBV19 with TRBJ1-1, with 8 bases matching TRBD1. The CDR3 spans 13 residues. The trim removed 4 bases at V and 8 bases at J, leaving 6 bases unmatched. CDR1 is LNHDA and CDR2 is SQIVND in the germline V gene (reference sequence). CDR3: CASSTTRGREAFF. CDR3 in DNA: TGTGCCAGTAGTACCACCAGGGGGCGCGAAGCTTTCTTT.

The V call is TRBV19, the J call TRBJ2-3; no firm D call. The V gene lost 1 base and the J gene lost 6 bases, with 5 bases spanning the gap. Looked up from germline, CDR1 is LNHDA and CDR2 is SQIVND (reference sequence). The CDR3 spans 12 residues. CDR3 bases: TGTGCCAGTAGTATAGGTGAGGATACGCAGTATTTT. It is translated as CASSIGEDTQYF.

The rearrangement joins TRBV28 to TRBJ2-7; the D gene is possibly TRBD2 (5 bases). V was trimmed by 2 bases and J by 7 bases, leaving 15 bases between them. This CDR3 has 14 residues. Germline CDR1 reads MDHEN; CDR2 reads SYDVKM. In DNA form, the CDR3 reads TGTGCCAGCAGTTTAATTTCGGAGGTACGTGAGCAGTACTTC. It yields the protein CASSLISEVREQYF.

The V and J genes are TRBV5-3 and TRBJ2-1; 10 bases align to TRBD2. TRBV5-3 is placed among ORFs of uncertain function. With V trimmed by 0 bases and J by 9 bases, 9 bases remained unmatched. This CDR3 spans 16 amino acids. CDR3 DNA sequence: TGTGCCAGAAGCTTGGCCGTTGGACTAGCGGCAGCTGAGCAGTTCTTC. Its translation: CARSLAVGLAAAEQFF.

The chain uses TRBV30 and TRBJ2-7, with D possibly TRBD1 on 6 matching bases. CDR3 size: 11 residues. Germline CDR1 and CDR2: GTSNPN and SVGIG (reference sequence). The V and J ends lost 4 bases and 10 bases respectively, with 14 bases between them. The CDR3 region is CAWTVGGIQYF. CDR3 bases: TGTGCCTGGACCGTAGGGGGAATCCAGTACTTC.

The rearrangement joins TRBV12-3 or TRBV12-4 to TRBJ1-6, with 7 bases lining up with TRBD1. The V and J ends lost 5 bases and 14 bases, in that order; junction bases with no gene match: 9. There are 13 residues in the CDR3. The CDR3 DNA reads as TGTGCCAGCAGTGACCAGACAGGGTGGACCCTCCACTTT. It translates to CASSDQTGWTLHF.

The chain has TRBV9 and TRBJ2-7; the match to TRBD2 covers 7 bases. The CDR3 loop spans 15 amino acids. Germline CDR1 and CDR2: SGDLS and YYNGEE. The V gene end was trimmed by 2 bases and the J gene end by 0 bases; junction bases not matched to a gene: 5. As DNA, the CDR3 is TGTGCCAGCAGCGTCGGGACTACGAGCTCCTACGAGCAGTACTTC. Its protein is CASSVGTTSSYEQYF.

The CDR3 sequence: CASIGGGFTDTQYF. Here the CDR3 DNA reads TGTGCCAGCATAGGAGGGGGCTTCACAGATACGCAGTATTTT. This rearrangement joins TRBV28 to TRBJ2-3; possibly TRBD1 for D (7 bases). The germline V gene encodes CDR1 MDHEN and CDR2 SYDVKM. V was cut by 7 bases and J by 2 bases, with 13 bases left in between. CDR3 size: 14 residues.

The J gene is TRBJ2-1, the V gene TRBV5-1; 10 nucleotides align to TRBD2. V dropped 5 bases and J dropped 5; count of bases not matched to a gene: 10. Germline CDR1 reads SGHRS; CDR2 reads YFSETQ. This CDR3 spans 16 amino acids. CDR3 loop: CASRVLAGAQDNEQFF. As DNA, the CDR3 is TGCGCCAGCAGAGTGCTAGCGGGAGCCCAAGACAATGAGCAGTTCTTC.

V gene TRBV30 combines with J gene TRBJ2-7, with no clear D. The germline V gene has CDR1 GTSNPN and CDR2 SVGIG (reference sequence). The V and J ends lost 0 bases and 7 bases respectively, with 16 bases between them. There are 14 residues in the CDR3. CDR3 protein: CAWSVLLPGGEQYF. The CDR3 bases are TGTGCCTGGAGTGTACTTCTCCCGGGTGGAGAGCAGTACTTC.

The V call is TRBV27, the J call TRBJ2-7; D gene ambiguous. The CDR3 loop spans 13 amino acids. Germline CDR1 is MNHEY and CDR2 is SMNVEV (reference sequence). Trimming removed 7 bases from V and 4 bases from J, with 14 bases in between. CDR3 DNA sequence: TGTGCCAGCATGCGTGCGGCTGGGTACGAGCAGTACTTC. Its protein is CASMRAAGYEQYF.

The chain combines TRBV7-2 with TRBJ2-1; TRBD2 matches at 8 bases. CDR3 size: 15 residues. CDR1 is SGHTA and CDR2 is FQGNSA in the germline V gene. The V segment lost 1 base and the J segment 4 bases; nucleotides outside the gene matches: 3. The CDR3 loop reads CASSLGGGIYNEQFF. DNA for the CDR3: TGTGCCAGCAGCTTAGGCGGGGGGATATACAATGAGCAGTTCTTC.

The V gene is TRBV3-1 (or the pseudogene TRBV3-2), the J gene TRBJ2-3; possible D gene TRBD2, 5 bases. The V gene lost 4 bases and the J gene lost 4 bases, with 12 bases spanning the gap. Germline V gene data show CDR1 as LGHDT and CDR2 as YNNKEL (reference sequence). This CDR3 is 14 amino acids long. DNA for the CDR3: TGTGCCAGCAGCCTTCGCGGGCCCTCAGATACGCAGTATTTT. Residues: CASSLRGPSDTQYF.

V is TRBV11-2 and J is TRBJ2-2, with TRBD2 as a possible D gene (5 bases). The V end was cut by 4 bases, the J end by 3 bases, with 9 bases between. Germline CDR1 and CDR2: SGHAT and FQNNGV. This CDR3 contains 14 residues. CDR3 bases: TGTGCCAGCAGCTGGGAGAGATACACCGGGGAGCTGTTTTTT. Translated, it gives CASSWERYTGELFF.

The chain uses TRBV7-9 and TRBJ2-7; possibly TRBD1 for D (5 bases). Trimming took off 5 bases at V and 5 bases at J, with 13 bases between the two ends. CDR1 and CDR2 from the germline V gene are SEHNR and FQNEAQ (reference sequence). The CDR3 consists of 13 residues. CDR3 nucleotide sequence: TGTGCCAGCAGCGAAGACAGCGAGGACGAGCAGTACTTC. Protein: CASSEDSEDEQYF. Based on the CDR3 plus reference TRBV7-9 and TRBJ2-7, the full variable domain is DTGVSQNPRHKITKRGQNVTFRCDPISEHNRLYWYRQTLGQGPEFLTYFQNEAQLEKSRLLSDRFSAERPKGSFSTLEIQRTEQGDSAMYLCASSEDSEDEQYFGPGTRLTVT.

This chain links TRBV11-2 with TRBJ2-7; tentative D call: TRBD2 (7 bases). There are 15 residues in the CDR3. The germline V gene has CDR1 SGHAT and CDR2 FQNNGV. V lost 0 bases to trimming and J lost 3 bases, with 12 bases between them. CDR3 sequence reads: CASSLERGQVYEQYF. CDR3 DNA sequence: TGTGCCAGCAGCTTAGAGCGGGGGCAGGTCTACGAGCAGTACTTC. Complete variable domain (other parts from reference TRBV11-2 and TRBJ2-7): EAGVAQSPRYKIIEKRQSVAFWCNPISGHATLYWYQQILGQGPKLLIQFQNNGVVDDSQLPKDRFSAERLKGVDSTLKIQPAKLEDSAVYLCASSLERGQVYEQYFGPGTRLTVT.

This chain uses TRBV11-2 with TRBJ2-1; D not resolved. V shed 1 base and J shed 1 base, with 11 bases lying between them. The CDR3 totals 16 residues. The germline gives CDR1 SGHAT, CDR2 FQNNGV. The CDR3 nucleotides are TGTGCCAGCAGCTTAGCCCCTCCCCCGTCCTACAATGAGCAGTTCTTC. Its translation: CASSLAPPPSYNEQFF.

This clone turned up a few times. V gene TRBV24-1 combines with J gene TRBJ1-1; TRBD1 might be the D (5 bases). Germline loops: CDR1 KGHDR, CDR2 SFDVKD. Deletions cut 5 bases from V and 2 bases from J, with 23 bases between. CDR3 size: 18 residues. The CDR3 reads CATSGGIARHTDNTEAFF. In nucleotides, the CDR3 is TGTGCCACCAGTGGGGGCATTGCCAGGCATACGGATAACACTGAAGCTTTCTTT.